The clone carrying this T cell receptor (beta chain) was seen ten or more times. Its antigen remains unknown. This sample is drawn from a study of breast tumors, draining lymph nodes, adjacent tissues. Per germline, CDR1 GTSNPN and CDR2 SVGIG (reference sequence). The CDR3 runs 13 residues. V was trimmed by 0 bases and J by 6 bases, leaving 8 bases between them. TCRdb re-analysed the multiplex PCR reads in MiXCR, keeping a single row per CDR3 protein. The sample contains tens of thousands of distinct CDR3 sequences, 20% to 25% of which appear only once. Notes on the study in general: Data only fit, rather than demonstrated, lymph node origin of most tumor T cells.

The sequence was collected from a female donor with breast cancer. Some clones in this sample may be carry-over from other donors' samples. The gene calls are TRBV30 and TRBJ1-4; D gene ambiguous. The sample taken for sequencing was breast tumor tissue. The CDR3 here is CAWSVEFHEKLFF. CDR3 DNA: TGTGCCTGGAGTGTCGAATTCCATGAAAAACTGTTTTTT.